These 16 T cell receptor beta chains share one sample of origin, sequenced in a study of T-cell reconstitution after alpha-beta-depleted transplantation in children (dated by TCRdb to about 2016). This specimen's time point label, interpreted: day 60 (about 2 months) after transplantation. Per the publication, the treatment or condition label means: allogeneic hematopoietic cell transplantation with graft depleted of TCRalphabeta T cells and CD19 B cells. Receptor libraries were prepared by PCR. Instrument on record: Illumina HiSeq 2500. TCR libraries were prepared with molecular barcoding, using unique molecular identifiers to normalize TCRbeta repertoire quantification. TCRdb reworked the public reads: Q25 trimming with fastp, MiXCR clone assembly, productive beta chains retained. Records with the same CDR3 protein are collapsed into one entry carrying the most frequent genes and DNA. A total of tens of thousands of distinct CDR3 sequences appear in this sample, 5.8% of them only once. The ten biggest clones cover roughly 30% of the sample.

The sequenced sample was PBMCs, mostly from graft donor cells, obtained 60 days after TCRalphabeta/CD19-depleted stem cell transplant. The receptors were sampled from a female patient between 2 and 15 years old who had a stem cell transplant for aplastic anemia, so the T cells may come from the graft donor.

This clonotype was counted many times. The chain has TRBV7-2 and TRBJ2-1, with 11 bases matching TRBD2. The CDR3 runs 16 residues. J was trimmed by 3 bases and V by 5 bases; bases with no gene match: 6. Germline V gene sequence: CDR1 SGHTA, CDR2 FQGNSA. CDR3 coding DNA: TGTGCCAGCAGCGTCACCGGGACTAGCGGCTACAATGAGCAGTTCTTC. Amino acids: CASSVTGTSGYNEQFF.

The table lists this clonotype with many counts. This chain joins TRBV12-3 or TRBV12-4 and TRBJ2-7, with 8 bases fitting TRBD1. The CDR3 has 15 residues. V lost 5 bases, J lost 3 bases, and 9 bases stayed unmatched. The CDR3, as DNA: TGTGCCAGCAGTCGGCGAGGACAGGGAATCTACGAGCAGTACTTC. Translating gives CASSRRGQGIYEQYF.

At least ten counts were recorded for this clonotype. This rearrangement joins TRBV4-2 to TRBJ1-5, with a possible D match to TRBD1 (5 bases). With 4 bases removed from V and 6 bases from J, the gap between germline ends came to 10 bases. In germline, CDR1 is LGHNA, CDR2 YNFKEQ. CDR3 length: 13 residues. This CDR3 reads CASSRGDFQPQHF. The CDR3 coding sequence is TGTGCCAGCAGCCGAGGGGATTTTCAGCCCCAGCATTTT.

The table lists this clonotype with many counts. This chain's CDR3 is CSAREGFTSNTEAFF. DNA of the CDR3: TGCAGTGCTAGAGAGGGCTTCACTTCGAACACTGAAGCTTTCTTT. The chain links TRBV20-1 to TRBJ1-1; no firm D call. V gave up 0 bases and J gave up 1 base, with 12 bases separating them. The CDR3 is 15 residues long. Germline assignment: CDR1 DFQATT and CDR2 SNEGSKA (reference sequence).

This clonotype was seen only a few times. J is TRBJ2-7 and V is TRBV11-2, with D possibly matching TRBD1 (5 bases). V lost 2 bases and J lost 3, with 11 bases in between. The CDR3 has 14 residues. Germline values: CDR1 SGHAT, CDR2 FQNNGV. This CDR3 reads CASSLTDSFYEQYF. CDR3 sequence (DNA): TGTGCCAGCAGCTTAACAGACAGTTTCTACGAGCAGTACTTC.

The chain joins TRBV14 to TRBJ1-1, with no clear D. The CDR3 is made up of 13 amino acids. The germline V gene encodes CDR1 SGHDN and CDR2 FVKESK. V was trimmed by 1 base and J by 9 bases, leaving 12 bases between them. The chain's CDR3 is CASSQVIQAQAFF. In DNA, the CDR3 is TGTGCCAGCAGCCAAGTTATCCAGGCACAAGCTTTCTTT.

In this sample, this clonotype turned up many times. The chain links TRBV5-1 to TRBJ2-4, with a possible D match to TRBD2 (5 bases). V was cut by 0 bases and J by 2 bases, with 9 bases left in between. This CDR3 is built from 15 residues. Looked up from germline, CDR1 is SGHRS and CDR2 is YFSETQ. This CDR3 is CASSLETGTKNIQYF. For the CDR3, the DNA is TGCGCCAGCAGCTTGGAGACGGGGACCAAAAACATTCAGTACTTC.

This clonotype was seen at least ten times. The gene calls are TRBV5-1 and TRBJ2-2, with TRBD2 as a possible D gene (5 bases). Germline CDR1 and CDR2: SGHRS and YFSETQ. CDR3 length: 16 residues. V lost 3 bases to trimming and J lost 6 bases, with 18 bases between them. The CDR3 here is CASSSSGRGVAGELFF. The CDR3, as DNA: TGCGCCAGCAGCTCCAGCGGACGGGGAGTCGCCGGGGAGCTGTTTTTT.

This clonotype was counted ten times or more. The chain couples TRBV7-2 to TRBJ2-1; TRBD2 is a possible D gene (6 bases). The germline V gene encodes CDR1 SGHTA and CDR2 FQGNSA. Trimming pared 5 bases from V and 1 base from J, leaving 12 bases between. This CDR3 comprises 15 residues. CDR3: CASSHTGGSYNEQFF. The CDR3 DNA sequence: TGTGCCAGCAGCCACACAGGAGGGTCCTACAATGAGCAGTTCTTC.

With respect to this clonotype: Its ends do not fully match the called genes, so a read error is possible. For the CDR3, the DNA is TGTGCCAGCAGCATACGCGAGGGGGCGAACGCCGGGGAGCTGTTTTTT. Its protein is CASSIREGANAGELFF. V gene TRBV9 combines with J gene TRBJ2-2; 7 bases fit TRBD1. This CDR3 is 16 amino acids long. Germline CDR1 is SGDLS and CDR2 is YYNGEE.

CDR3: CASSASGPTNEKLFF. The CDR3, as DNA: TGTGCCAGCAGCGCGTCGGGGCCAACTAATGAAAAACTGTTTTTT. This chain joins TRBV3-1 and TRBJ1-4; maybe TRBD1 (5 bases). Per the germline V gene, CDR1 is LGHDT and CDR2 is YNNKEL (reference sequence). This CDR3 has 15 amino acids. Trimming pared 5 bases from V and 0 bases from J, leaving 10 bases between.

This clonotype was found many times. This CDR3 reads CASSRPRETQYF. CDR3 in DNA: TGTGCCAGCAGCCGCCCGAGGGAGACCCAGTACTTC. This sequence joins TRBV7-8 and TRBJ2-5; no firm D call. V gave up 5 bases and J gave up 5 bases, with 9 bases separating them. The CDR3 has 12 amino acids. The germline V gene encodes CDR1 SGHVS and CDR2 FQNEAQ.

This clonotype showed up just a few times. The J gene is TRBJ2-2, the V gene TRBV7-9; 8 bases are shared with TRBD1. Germline loops: CDR1 SEHNR, CDR2 FQNEAQ (reference sequence). The CDR3 sequence is 16 residues long. Trimming took 5 bases from V and 3 from J; bases not matched to a gene: 8. For the CDR3, the DNA is TGTGCCAGCAGCCATCAGGGGGCTGTGGACACCGGGGAGCTGTTTTTT. Translated: CASSHQGAVDTGELFF.

This clonotype has at least ten counts. The genes are TRBV10-3 and TRBJ2-3; TRBD1 agrees at 9 bases. The V segment lost 6 bases and the J segment 0 bases; nucleotides outside the gene matches: 19. This CDR3 comprises 20 residues. Germline CDR1 and CDR2: ENHRY and SYGVKD. The CDR3 is CAIRTTGTGMGVESTDTQYF. CDR3 DNA sequence: TGTGCCATCAGGACCACCGGGACAGGGATGGGAGTTGAGAGCACAGATACGCAGTATTTT.

The sample holds many counts of this clonotype. The gene calls are TRBV27 and TRBJ2-3; no clear D gene. This CDR3 spans 13 amino acids. V was pared by 5 bases and J by 3 bases, with 9 bases between. Germline V gene sequence: CDR1 MNHEY, CDR2 SMNVEV (reference sequence). As DNA, the CDR3 is TGTGCCAGCAGTCCCGCCGGAACAGATACGCAGTATTTT. It specifies CASSPAGTDTQYF.

This clonotype appeared many times. The chain has TRBV20-1 and TRBJ2-5; D is unresolved. Germline V CDR1 and CDR2: DFQATT, SNEGSKA (reference sequence). The CDR3 has 14 residues. V gave up 1 base and J gave up 2 bases, with 11 bases separating them. The CDR3 coding sequence is TGCAGTGCTAGAGGGCTACTCTCTCAAGAGACCCAGTACTTC. This gives the protein CSARGLLSQETQYF.